The rows below give T cell receptor beta chains drawn from one sample of a study of CD8+ T cells in alopecia areata. Assay used: immunoSEQ multiplex PCR; TCRdb lists only in-frame clones, some missing. Of roughly 190,000 clones listed, approximately 67% are singletons. The source was CD4+ T cells sorted from blood, collected between weeks 49 and 50, from a patient treated with tofacitinib. The receptors shown here come from a human donor with alopecia areata. Both conserved end residues are part of each CDR3.

TRBV11-2	TRBJ2-1	CASSLDRGFNEQFF
TRBV5-1	TRBJ2-1	CASSLGLAGPGDEQFF
TRBV29-1	TRBJ1-5	CSASDGYQPQHF
TRBV6-5	TRBJ1-2	CASSETGKDYGYTF
TRBV19	TRBJ1-5	CASRDTSNQPQHF
TRBV7-9	TRBJ2-3	CASSIPGPDTQYF
TRBV27	TRBJ2-7	CASSSTGDRYEQYF
TRBV29-1	TRBJ2-5	CSVGEGTETQYF
TRBV12-5	TRBJ1-1	CASAWENTEAFF
TRBV30	TRBJ2-1	CAWRNKGDEQFF
TRBV2	TRBJ2-3	CASSEARGTSTDTQYF
TRBV29-1	TRBJ1-1	CSVGGTLGNTEAFF
TRBV11-2	TRBJ2-5	CASSLRKEGKETQYF
TRBV2	TRBJ2-5	CASSGDRAMKTQYF
TRBV19	TRBJ1-5	CASSFINQPQHF
TRBV5-1	TRBJ2-1	CASSLIGLAGGDEQFF
TRBV25-1	TRBJ1-2	CASSERGQGGYGYTF
TRBV15	TRBJ1-6	CATSRDSNSPLHF
TRBV18	TRBJ2-5	CASSPRAKGARGFQETQYF
TRBV30	TRBJ1-2	CAWNSGSRAGGYTF
TRBV18	TRBJ1-5	CASSRGSNQPQHF
TRBV7-3	TRBJ1-6	CASSLINNSPLHF
TRBV2	TRBJ1-6	CASSRGENSPLHF
TRBV29-1	TRBJ2-3	CSARRDRRFGTSGGESEDTQYF
TRBV11-2	TRBJ1-2	CASSSFAGGGYTF
TRBV6-1	TRBJ1-2	CATLSDRGRGYTF
TRBV30	TRBJ2-7	CAWSSGLPTTYEQYF
TRBV5-6	TRBJ2-3	CASSLVASGGYTDTQYF
TRBV29-1	TRBJ2-3	CSASGGRPSTDTQYF
TRBV6-6	TRBJ1-4	CATHQGPEKLFF
TRBV30	TRBJ1-1	CAWGHLAPEAFF
TRBV18	TRBJ2-7	CASSPSTGPYEQYF
TRBV5-6	TRBJ2-3	CASNRGGTDTQYF
TRBV9	TRBJ2-7	CASSALRDSHYEQYF
TRBV15	TRBJ2-3	CATSRDVDTQYF
TRBV7-2	TRBJ1-5	CASSLGVYSNQPQHF
TRBV30	TRBJ1-4	CAWNPSTNEKLFF
TRBV2	TRBJ1-2	CASSLDRTLFYGYTF
TRBV29-1	TRBJ2-1	CSVLTLAASYNEQFF
TRBV4-3	TRBJ1-1	CASSQEMGETEAFF